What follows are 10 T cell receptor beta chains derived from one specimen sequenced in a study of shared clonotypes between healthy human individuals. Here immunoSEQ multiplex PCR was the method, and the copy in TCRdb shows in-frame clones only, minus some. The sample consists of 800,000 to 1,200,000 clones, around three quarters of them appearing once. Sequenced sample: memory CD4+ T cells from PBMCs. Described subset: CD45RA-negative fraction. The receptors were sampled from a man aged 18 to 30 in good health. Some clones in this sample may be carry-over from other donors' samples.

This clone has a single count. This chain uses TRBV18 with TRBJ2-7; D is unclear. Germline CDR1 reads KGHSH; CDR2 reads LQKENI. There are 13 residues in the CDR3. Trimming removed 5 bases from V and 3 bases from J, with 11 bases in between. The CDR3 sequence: CASSATQNYEQYF. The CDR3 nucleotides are TGTGCCAGCTCAGCGACGCAGAACTACGAGCAGTACTTC.

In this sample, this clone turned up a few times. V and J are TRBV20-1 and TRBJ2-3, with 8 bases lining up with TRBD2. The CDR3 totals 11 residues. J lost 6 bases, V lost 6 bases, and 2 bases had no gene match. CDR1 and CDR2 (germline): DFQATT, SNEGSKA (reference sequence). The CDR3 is CSATSADTQYF. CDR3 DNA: TGCAGTGCGACTAGCGCGGATACGCAGTATTTT.

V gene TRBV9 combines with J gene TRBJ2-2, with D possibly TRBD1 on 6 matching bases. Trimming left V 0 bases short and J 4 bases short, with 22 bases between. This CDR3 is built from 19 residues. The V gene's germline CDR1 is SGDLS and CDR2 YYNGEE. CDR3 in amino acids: CASSVVPGGRGGSTGELFF. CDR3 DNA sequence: TGTGCCAGCAGCGTAGTGCCAGGTGGGCGAGGGGGAAGCACCGGGGAGCTGTTTTTT. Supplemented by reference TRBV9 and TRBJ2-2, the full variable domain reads DSGVTQTPKHLITATGQRVTLRCSPRSGDLSVYWYQQSLDQGLQFLIQYYNGEERAKGNILERFSAQQFPDLHSELNLSSLELGDSALYFCASSVVPGGRGGSTGELFFGEGSRLTVL.

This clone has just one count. The CDR3 sequence: CASSLDPSLRSITGELFF. DNA for the CDR3: TGCGCCAGCAGCTTGGATCCTAGCTTGAGGTCTATCACCGGGGAGCTGTTTTTT. The chain is built from TRBV5-1 and TRBJ2-2; D perhaps matches TRBD2 (5 bases). Looked up from germline, CDR1 is SGHRS and CDR2 is YFSETQ. This CDR3 spans 18 amino acids. The germline V and J ends were trimmed by 0 bases and 4 bases, with 19 bases remaining between them. Together with reference TRBV5-1 and TRBJ2-2, the CDR3 gives the full variable domain: KAGVTQTPRYLIKTRGQQVTLSCSPISGHRSVSWYQQTPGQGLQFLFEYFSETQRNKGNFPGRFSGRQFSNSRSEMNVSTLELGDSALYLCASSLDPSLRSITGELFFGEGSRLTVL.

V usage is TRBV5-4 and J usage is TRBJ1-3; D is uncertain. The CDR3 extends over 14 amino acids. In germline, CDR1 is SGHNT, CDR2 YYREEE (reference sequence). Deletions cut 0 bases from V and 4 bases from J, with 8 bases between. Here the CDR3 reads CASSLGYGGNTIYF. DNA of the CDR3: TGTGCCAGCAGCTTGGGGTACGGGGGAAACACCATATATTTT.

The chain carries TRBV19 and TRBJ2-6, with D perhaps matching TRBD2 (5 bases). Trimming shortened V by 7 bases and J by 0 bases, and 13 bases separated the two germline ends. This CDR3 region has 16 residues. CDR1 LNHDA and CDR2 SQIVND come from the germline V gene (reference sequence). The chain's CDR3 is CASTTAGISGANVLTF. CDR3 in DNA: TGTGCCAGTACCACCGCCGGGATCTCTGGGGCCAACGTCCTGACTTTC.

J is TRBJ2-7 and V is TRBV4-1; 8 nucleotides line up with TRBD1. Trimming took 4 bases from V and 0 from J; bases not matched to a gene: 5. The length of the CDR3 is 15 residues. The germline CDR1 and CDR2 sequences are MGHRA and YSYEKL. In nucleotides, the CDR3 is TGCGCCAGCAGCCTCCAGACAGGGGACTCCTACGAGCAGTACTTC. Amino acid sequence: CASSLQTGDSYEQYF.

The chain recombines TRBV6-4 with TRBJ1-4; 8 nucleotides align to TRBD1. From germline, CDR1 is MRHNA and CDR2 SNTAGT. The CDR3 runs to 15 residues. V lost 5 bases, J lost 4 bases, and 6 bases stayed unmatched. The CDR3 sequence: CASSTTGGSNEKLFF. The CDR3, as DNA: TGTGCCAGCAGTACCACAGGGGGAAGTAATGAAAAACTGTTTTTT.

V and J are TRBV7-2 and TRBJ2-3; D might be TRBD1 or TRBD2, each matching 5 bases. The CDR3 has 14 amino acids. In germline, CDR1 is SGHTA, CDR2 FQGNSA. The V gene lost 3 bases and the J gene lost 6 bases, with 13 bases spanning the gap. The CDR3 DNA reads TGTGCCAGCAGCTTTTCGGGGCTAGGGGATACGCAGTATTTT. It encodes CASSFSGLGDTQYF.

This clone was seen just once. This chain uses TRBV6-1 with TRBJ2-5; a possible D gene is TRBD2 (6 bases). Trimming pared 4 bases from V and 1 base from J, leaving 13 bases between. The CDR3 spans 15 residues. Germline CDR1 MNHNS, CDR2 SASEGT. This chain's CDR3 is CASSVLPGSQETQYF. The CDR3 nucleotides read TGTGCCAGCAGTGTCTTACCCGGGAGCCAAGAGACCCAGTACTTC.